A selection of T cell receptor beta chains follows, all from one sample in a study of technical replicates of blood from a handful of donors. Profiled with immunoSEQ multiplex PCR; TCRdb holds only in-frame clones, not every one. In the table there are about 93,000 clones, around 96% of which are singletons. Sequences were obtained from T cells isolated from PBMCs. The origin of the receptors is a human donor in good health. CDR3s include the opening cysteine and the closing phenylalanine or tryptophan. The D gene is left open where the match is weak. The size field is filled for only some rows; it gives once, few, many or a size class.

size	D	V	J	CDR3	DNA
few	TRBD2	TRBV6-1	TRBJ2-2	CASSASGTGELFF	TGTGCCAGCAGTGCTAGCGGAACCGGGGAGCTGTTTTTT
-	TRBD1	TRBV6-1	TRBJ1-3	CASRTGASGNTIYF	TGTGCCAGCAGAACAGGGGCCTCTGGAAACACCATATATTTT
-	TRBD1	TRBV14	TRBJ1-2	CASSQDFAGGAYGYTF	TGTGCCAGCAGCCAAGATTTTGCAGGGGGCGCATATGGCTACACCTTC
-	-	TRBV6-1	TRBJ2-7	CASCYGGNYEQYF	TGTGCCAGCTGTTATGGGGGCAACTACGAGCAGTACTTC
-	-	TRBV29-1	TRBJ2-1	CSVDGRENGNEQFF	TGCAGCGTTGATGGTCGGGAGAATGGCAATGAGCAGTTCTTC
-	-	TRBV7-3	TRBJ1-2	CASSLGGVDYGYTF	TGTGCCAGCAGTCTCGGAGGAGTGGACTATGGCTACACCTTC
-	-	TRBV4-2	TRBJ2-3	CASSIWGRPNEDTQYF	TGTGCCAGCAGCATCTGGGGGCGGCCAAATGAAGATACGCAGTATTTT
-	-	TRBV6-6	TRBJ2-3	CASSYLGAVTDTQYF	TGTGCCAGCAGTTACCTAGGGGCAGTTACAGATACGCAGTATTTT
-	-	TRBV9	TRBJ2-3	CASSVGARGTTDTQYF	TGTGCCAGCAGCGTAGGGGCCAGGGGCACCACAGATACGCAGTATTTT
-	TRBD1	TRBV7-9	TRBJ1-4	CASSIQWGQTGEKLFF	TGTGCCAGCAGCATACAGTGGGGACAGACTGGTGAAAAACTGTTTTTT
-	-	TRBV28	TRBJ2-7	CASSPGEGVAYEQYF	TGTGCCAGCAGTCCCGGAGAGGGGGTGGCCTACGAGCAGTACTTC
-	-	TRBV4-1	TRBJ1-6	CASSQGGGKGRFGDPLHF	TGCGCCAGCAGCCAAGGGGGAGGGAAAGGGCGTTTCGGGGATCCCCTCCACTTT
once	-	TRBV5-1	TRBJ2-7	CASSGGQSSYEQYF	TGCGCCAGCTCAGGGGGGCAGAGCTCCTACGAGCAGTACTTC
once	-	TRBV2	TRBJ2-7	CASSDRGMREQYF	TGTGCCAGCAGTGACCGAGGTATGAGGGAGCAGTACTTC
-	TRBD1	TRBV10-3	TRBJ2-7	CAISETGVGEQYF	TGTGCCATCAGTGAGACAGGGGTTGGAGAGCAGTACTTC
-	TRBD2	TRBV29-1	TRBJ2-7	CSVGVSGNEQYF	TGCAGCGTTGGGGTTAGCGGGAACGAGCAGTACTTC
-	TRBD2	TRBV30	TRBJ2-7	CAWRRGAVHEQYF	TGTGCCTGGAGGCGGGGGGCGGTCCACGAGCAGTACTTC
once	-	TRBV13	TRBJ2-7	CASSLGGPTYEQYF	TGTGCCAGCAGCTTAGGTGGTCCTACCTACGAGCAGTACTTC
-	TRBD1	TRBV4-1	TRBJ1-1	CASSPHGGQGATEAFF	TGCGCCAGCAGCCCCCACGGGGGACAGGGGGCCACTGAAGCTTTCTTT
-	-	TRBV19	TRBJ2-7	CASSIIGGLSYEQYF	TGTGCCAGTAGTATAATTGGTGGGCTTTCCTACGAGCAGTACTTC
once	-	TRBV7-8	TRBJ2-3	CASSLGARSTDTQYF	TGTGCCAGCAGCTTAGGGGCCCGGAGCACAGATACGCAGTATTTT
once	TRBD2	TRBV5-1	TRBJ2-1	CASSYSGSLNEQFF	TGCGCCAGCAGCTATAGCGGGAGCCTAAATGAGCAGTTCTTC
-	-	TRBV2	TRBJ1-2	CASRKDGGVWGYTF	TGTGCCAGCAGGAAAGACGGGGGAGTTTGGGGCTACACCTTC
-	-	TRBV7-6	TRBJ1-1	CASSWPGAQGVNTEAFF	TGTGCCAGCAGCTGGCCAGGGGCTCAAGGGGTGAACACTGAAGCTTTCTTT
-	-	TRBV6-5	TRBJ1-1	CASSLSLNTEAFF	TGTGCCAGCAGCCTATCCTTGAACACTGAAGCTTTCTTT
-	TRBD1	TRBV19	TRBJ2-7	CASSPGTGGFHEQYF	TGTGCCAGTAGTCCCGGGACAGGAGGGTTCCACGAGCAGTACTTC
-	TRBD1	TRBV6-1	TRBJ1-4	CASRSGGAGNEKLFF	TGTGCCAGCAGGTCAGGGGGCGCTGGTAATGAAAAACTGTTTTTT
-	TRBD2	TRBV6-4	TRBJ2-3	CASSTGLADTQYF	TGTGCCAGCAGTACGGGACTAGCGGACACGCAGTATTTT
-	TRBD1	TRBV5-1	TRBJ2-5	CASSLGDRAPETQYF	TGCGCCAGCAGCTTGGGGGACAGGGCACCAGAGACCCAGTACTTC
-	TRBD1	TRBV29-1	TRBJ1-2	CSAGDREVRGYTF	TGCAGCGCTGGGGACAGGGAGGTCCGTGGCTACACCTTC
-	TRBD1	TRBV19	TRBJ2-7	CASGDRVRSYEQYF	TGTGCCAGTGGGGACAGGGTACGGTCCTACGAGCAGTACTTC
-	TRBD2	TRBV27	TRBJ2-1	CASSSRGTSGRLDEQFF	TGTGCCAGCAGTTCTCGGGGGACTAGCGGGAGATTAGATGAGCAGTTCTTC
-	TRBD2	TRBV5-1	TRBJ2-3	CASSLVVSGGTDTQYF	TGCGCCAGCAGCTTGGTTGTTAGCGGGGGCACAGATACGCAGTATTTT
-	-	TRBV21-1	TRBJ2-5	CASSKATSGGVTQYF	TGTGCCAGCAGCAAAGCGACTAGCGGGGGGGTGACCCAGTACTTC
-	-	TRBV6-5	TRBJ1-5	CASSSGGGINQPQHF	TGTGCCAGCAGTTCGGGGGGCGGTATCAATCAGCCCCAGCATTTT
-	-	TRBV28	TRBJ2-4	CATLTGTMDIQYF	TGTGCCACCCTAACCGGGACAATGGACATTCAGTACTTC
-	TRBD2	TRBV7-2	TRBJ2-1	CASSLAGSGTFYNEQFF	TGTGCCAGCAGCTTAGCAGGTAGCGGGACTTTCTACAATGAGCAGTTCTTC
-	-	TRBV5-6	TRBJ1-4	CASSLASGQFNEKLFF	TGTGCCAGCAGCTTGGCAAGCGGACAGTTTAATGAAAAACTGTTTTTT
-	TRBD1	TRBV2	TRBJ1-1	CASSPTRGGIAFF	TGTGCCAGCAGCCCCACCCGAGGGGGCATCGCTTTCTTT
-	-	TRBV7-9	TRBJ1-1	CASSRWSGTEAFF	TGTGCCAGCAGCCGATGGAGTGGCACTGAAGCTTTCTTT
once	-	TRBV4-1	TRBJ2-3	CASSHPGGYTDTQYF	TGCGCCAGCAGCCACCCCGGCGGATACACAGATACGCAGTATTTT
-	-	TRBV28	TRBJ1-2	CASRSTGIANYGYTF	TGTGCCAGCAGATCTACAGGCATAGCTAACTATGGCTACACCTTC
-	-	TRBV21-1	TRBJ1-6	CASRDLRQGVMCSPLHF	TGTGCCAGCAGAGATTTACGGCAGGGGGTTATGTGTTCACCCCTCCACTTT
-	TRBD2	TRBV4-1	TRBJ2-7	CASSQSSGSVSYEQYF	TGCGCCAGCAGCCAATCGAGCGGGAGTGTCTCCTACGAGCAGTACTTC
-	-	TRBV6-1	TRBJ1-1	CASRETGNTEAFF	TGTGCCAGCAGGGAGACAGGGAACACTGAAGCTTTCTTT
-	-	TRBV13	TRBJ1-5	CASSLRSHSNQPQHF	TGTGCCAGCAGCTTAAGGAGTCATAGCAATCAGCCCCAGCATTTT
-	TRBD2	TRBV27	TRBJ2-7	CASSSLWRGDSYEQYF	TGTGCCAGCAGTTCCCTCTGGCGGGGGGACTCCTACGAGCAGTACTTC
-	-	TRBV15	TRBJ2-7	CATSRDRYYEQYF	TGTGCCACCAGCAGAGACAGATACTACGAGCAGTACTTC
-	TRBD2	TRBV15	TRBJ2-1	CATRDTSAQTIRRSYNEQFF	TGTGCCACCAGGGATACTAGCGCCCAAACTATAAGACGCTCCTACAATGAGCAGTTCTTC
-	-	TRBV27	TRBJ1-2	CASSPVGREDGYTF	TGTGCCAGCAGTCCCGTCGGCAGGGAAGATGGCTACACCTTC
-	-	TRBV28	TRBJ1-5	CASSFPTVIYQPQHF	TGTGCCAGCAGTTTCCCGACAGTGATCTATCAGCCCCAGCATTTT